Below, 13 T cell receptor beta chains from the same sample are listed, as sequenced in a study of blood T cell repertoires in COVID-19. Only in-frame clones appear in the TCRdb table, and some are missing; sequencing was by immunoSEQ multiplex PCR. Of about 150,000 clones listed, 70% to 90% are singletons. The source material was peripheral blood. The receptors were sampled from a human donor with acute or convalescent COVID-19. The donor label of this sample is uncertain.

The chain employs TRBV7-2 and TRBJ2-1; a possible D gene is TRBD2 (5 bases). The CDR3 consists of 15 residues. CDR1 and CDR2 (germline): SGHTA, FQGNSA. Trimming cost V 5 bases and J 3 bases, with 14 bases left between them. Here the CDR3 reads CASSRNRGIYNEQFF. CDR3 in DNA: TGTGCCAGCAGCCGCAACCGAGGGATCTACAATGAGCAGTTCTTC.

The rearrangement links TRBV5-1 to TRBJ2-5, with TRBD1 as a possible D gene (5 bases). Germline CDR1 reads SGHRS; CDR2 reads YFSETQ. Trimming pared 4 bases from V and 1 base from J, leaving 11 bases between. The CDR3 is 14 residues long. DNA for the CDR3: TGCGCCAGCAGCCCTCGACAGCCCCAAGAGACCCAGTACTTC. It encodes CASSPRQPQETQYF.

The CDR3 DNA reads as TGTGCCAGCAGCCGTAGCGGGAAGAACACCGGGGAGCTGTTTTTT. Protein product: CASSRSGKNTGELFF. The V call is TRBV6-2 or TRBV6-3, the J call TRBJ2-2, with 8 bases that match TRBD2. The CDR3 length is 15 residues. The germline gives CDR1 MNHEY, CDR2 SVGEGT. V gave up 6 bases and J gave up 1 base; unmatched junction bases: 4.

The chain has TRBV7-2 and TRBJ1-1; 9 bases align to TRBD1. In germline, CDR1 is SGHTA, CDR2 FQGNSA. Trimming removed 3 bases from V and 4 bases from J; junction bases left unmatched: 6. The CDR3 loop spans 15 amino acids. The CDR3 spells CASSLTGGMGTEAFF. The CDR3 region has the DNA TGTGCCAGCAGCTTGACAGGGGGAATGGGCACTGAAGCTTTCTTT.

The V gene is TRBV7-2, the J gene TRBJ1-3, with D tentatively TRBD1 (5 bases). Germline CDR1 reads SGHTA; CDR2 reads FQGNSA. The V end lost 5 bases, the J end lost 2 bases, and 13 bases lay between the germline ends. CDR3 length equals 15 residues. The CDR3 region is CASSPTGTTGNTIYF. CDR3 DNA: TGTGCCAGCAGCCCTACAGGTACCACTGGAAACACCATATATTTT.

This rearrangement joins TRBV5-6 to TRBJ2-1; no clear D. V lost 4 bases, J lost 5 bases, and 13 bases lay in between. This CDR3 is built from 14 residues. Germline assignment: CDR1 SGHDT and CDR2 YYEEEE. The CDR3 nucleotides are TGTGCCAGCAGCCTTTTTCCACAGAACAATGAGCAGTTCTTC. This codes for CASSLFPQNNEQFF.

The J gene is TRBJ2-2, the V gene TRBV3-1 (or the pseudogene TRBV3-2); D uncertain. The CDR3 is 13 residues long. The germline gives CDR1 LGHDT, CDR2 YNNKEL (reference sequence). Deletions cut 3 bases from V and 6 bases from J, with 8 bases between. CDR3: CASSQASSGELFF. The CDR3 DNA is TGTGCCAGCAGCCAGGCCAGTTCCGGGGAGCTGTTTTTT.

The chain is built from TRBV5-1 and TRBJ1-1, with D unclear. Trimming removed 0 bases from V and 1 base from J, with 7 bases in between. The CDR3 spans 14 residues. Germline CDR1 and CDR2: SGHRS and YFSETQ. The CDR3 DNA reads TGCGCCAGCAGCTTGGGACCGGGGAACACTGAAGCTTTCTTT. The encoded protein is CASSLGPGNTEAFF. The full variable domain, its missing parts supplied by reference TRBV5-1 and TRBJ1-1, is KAGVTQTPRYLIKTRGQQVTLSCSPISGHRSVSWYQQTPGQGLQFLFEYFSETQRNKGNFPGRFSGRQFSNSRSEMNVSTLELGDSALYLCASSLGPGNTEAFFGQGTRLTVV.

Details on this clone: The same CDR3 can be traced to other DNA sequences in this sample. The CDR3 DNA reads TGTGCCAGCAGCCCGACAGGGCTAGAGACCCAGTACTTC. This codes for CASSPTGLETQYF. The chain is built from TRBV6-2 or TRBV6-3 and TRBJ2-5; 7 bases align to TRBD1. The germline V gene has CDR1 MNHEY and CDR2 SVGEGT. The CDR3 runs 13 residues. The V segment lost 6 bases and the J segment 4 bases; nucleotides outside the gene matches: 5.

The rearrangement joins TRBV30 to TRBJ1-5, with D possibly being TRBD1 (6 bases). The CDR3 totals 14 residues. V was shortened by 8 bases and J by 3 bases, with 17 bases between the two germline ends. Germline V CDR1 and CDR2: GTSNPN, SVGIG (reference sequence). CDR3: CAASRTAVNQPQHF. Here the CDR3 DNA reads TGTGCCGCCTCAAGGACAGCGGTCAATCAGCCCCAGCATTTT.

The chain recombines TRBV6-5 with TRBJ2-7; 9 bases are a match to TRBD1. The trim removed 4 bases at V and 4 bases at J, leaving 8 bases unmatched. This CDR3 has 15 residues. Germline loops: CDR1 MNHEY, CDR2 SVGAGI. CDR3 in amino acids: CASSSSGTGRYEQYF. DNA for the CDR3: TGTGCCAGCAGTTCCTCCGGGACAGGGAGATACGAGCAGTACTTC.

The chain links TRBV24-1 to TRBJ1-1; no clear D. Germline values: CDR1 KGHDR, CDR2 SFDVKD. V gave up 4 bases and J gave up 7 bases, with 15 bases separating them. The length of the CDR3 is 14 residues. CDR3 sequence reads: CATSDPNSPGEAFF. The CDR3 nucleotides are TGTGCCACCAGTGACCCTAACTCTCCGGGTGAAGCTTTCTTT.

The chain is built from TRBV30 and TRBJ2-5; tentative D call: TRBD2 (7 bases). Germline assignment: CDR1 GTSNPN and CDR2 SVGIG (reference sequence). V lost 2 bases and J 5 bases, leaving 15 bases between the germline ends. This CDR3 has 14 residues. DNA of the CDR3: TGTGCCTGGAGTTTTGGGGGGGCGCGGGAGACCCAGTACTTC. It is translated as CAWSFGGARETQYF.